Following are 17 T cell receptor beta chains from one sample sequenced in a study of blood T cell repertoires in COVID-19. Produced via immunoSEQ multiplex PCR; TCRdb's table is partial and in-frame only. Found here are approximately 250,000 clones, 65% to 90% of them singletons; the top ten hold less than 6.5%. The sample was peripheral blood. Receptors originate from a man over 45 with COVID-19, enrolled during active disease.

The chain employs TRBV10-3 and TRBJ1-2; 8 nucleotides line up with TRBD1. The CDR3 runs 15 residues. J lost 5 bases, V lost 8 bases, and 13 bases had no gene match. Per germline, CDR1 ENHRY and CDR2 SYGVKD. The CDR3 DNA is TGTGCCATCTACACGACAGGGGAGTTTCCTTATGGCTACACCTTC. As protein: CAIYTTGEFPYGYTF.

The V call is TRBV5-6, the J call TRBJ1-2; 7 bases fit TRBD1. Per the germline V gene, CDR1 is SGHDT and CDR2 is YYEEEE. CDR3 length: 15 residues. After removal of 0 bases from V and 7 bases from J, the junction contained 9 bases not matched to a gene. DNA of the CDR3: TGTGCCAGCAGCTTGGGACAGGGTACAGGCTCTGGCTACACCTTC. It specifies CASSLGQGTGSGYTF.

J is TRBJ1-5 and V is TRBV3-1 (or the pseudogene TRBV3-2); D is undetermined. V was trimmed by 1 base and J by 7 bases, leaving 11 bases between them. CDR3 size: 14 residues. Germline V gene sequence: CDR1 LGHDT, CDR2 YNNKEL (reference sequence). The CDR3 sequence is CASSQVAGKQPQHF. The CDR3 DNA reads as TGTGCCAGCAGCCAAGTGGCGGGGAAGCAGCCCCAGCATTTT.

The CDR3 coding sequence is TGTGCCAGCTCACCACTTGCAGGGTTGGACACTGAAGCTTTCTTT. This codes for CASSPLAGLDTEAFF. This rearrangement joins TRBV18 to TRBJ1-1, with a possible D match to TRBD1 (5 bases). V was cut by 1 base and J by 3 bases, with 12 bases left in between. CDR1 and CDR2 (germline): KGHSH, LQKENI. CDR3 length: 15 amino acids.

This chain connects TRBV3-1 (or the pseudogene TRBV3-2) to TRBJ2-1; 10 bases match TRBD2. CDR3 length equals 15 residues. From germline, CDR1 is LGHDT and CDR2 YNNKEL (reference sequence). V lost 4 bases, J lost 7 bases, and 7 bases stayed unmatched. The CDR3 spells CASSPSGGSWNEQFF. The CDR3 coding sequence is TGTGCCAGCAGCCCTAGCGGGGGATCGTGGAATGAGCAGTTCTTC.

The V call is TRBV10-3, the J call TRBJ2-1; 7 nucleotides agree with TRBD1. The V segment lost 5 bases and the J segment 10 bases; nucleotides outside the gene matches: 5. Germline V gene lookup returns CDR1 ENHRY and CDR2 SYGVKD. The CDR3 totals 12 residues. CDR3 residues: CAISIDRDEQFF. DNA for the CDR3: TGTGCCATCAGTATAGACAGGGACGAGCAGTTCTTC.

A few counts support this clone. The CDR3 DNA reads TGTGCCAGCAGCCTATTCACTGGCGGAGCAGATACGCAGTATTTT. Its translation: CASSLFTGGADTQYF. V is TRBV7-9 and J is TRBJ2-3; D is unclear. Germline CDR1 is SEHNR and CDR2 is FQNEAQ (reference sequence). CDR3 length equals 15 residues. Trimming removed 5 bases from V and 4 bases from J, with 16 bases in between.

This sequence joins TRBV3-1 (or the pseudogene TRBV3-2) and TRBJ1-6, with TRBD1 as a possible D gene (5 bases). The CDR3 totals 15 residues. V lost 1 base to trimming and J lost 7 bases, with 11 bases between them. CDR1 and CDR2 from the germline V gene are LGHDT and YNNKEL (reference sequence). CDR3 nucleotides: TGTGCCAGCAGCCAAGTTTCAGGGCCCAATTCACCCCTCCACTTT. Protein: CASSQVSGPNSPLHF.

This clone has more than one count but fewer than ten. The chain is built from TRBV11-2 and TRBJ1-3, with D hard to call. Germline CDR1 reads SGHAT; CDR2 reads FQNNGV. V dropped 0 bases and J dropped 4 bases, with 7 bases sitting between them. This CDR3 comprises 14 residues. CDR3 nucleotide sequence: TGTGCCAGCAGCTTAGAGAGCATCGGAAACACCATATATTTT. This sequence encodes CASSLESIGNTIYF.

As regards this clone: Other DNA sequences in the sample encode the same CDR3. The chain uses TRBV3-1 (or the pseudogene TRBV3-2) and TRBJ1-3, with D hard to call. V was clipped by 1 base and J by 0 bases, with 7 bases between them. The germline V gene has CDR1 LGHDT and CDR2 YNNKEL (reference sequence). CDR3 length: 15 amino acids. CDR3 sequence reads: CASSQVLLSGNTIYF. The CDR3 DNA reads as TGTGCCAGCAGCCAAGTCCTACTCTCTGGAAACACCATATATTTT.

The chain combines TRBV28 with TRBJ2-1; 15 nucleotides align to TRBD2. The germline CDR1 and CDR2 sequences are MDHEN and SYDVKM. CDR3 size: 18 residues. With 7 bases clipped from V and 5 bases from J, the junction kept 12 bases outside the gene matches. The DNA for the CDR3 is TGTGCCAGCATCCCTTGGACTAGCGGGGGGGCATGGGACAATGAGCAGTTCTTC. It yields the protein CASIPWTSGGAWDNEQFF. Combining the CDR3 with reference TRBV28 and TRBJ2-1 gives the whole variable domain DVKVTQSSRYLVKRTGEKVFLECVQDMDHENMFWYRQDPGLGLRLIYFSYDVKMKEKGDIPEGYSVSREKKERFSLILESASTNQTSMYLCASIPWTSGGAWDNEQFFGPGTRLTVL.

The chain couples TRBV7-2 to TRBJ1-5; no definite D call. With 2 bases removed from V and 8 bases from J, the gap between germline ends came to 10 bases. From germline, CDR1 is SGHTA and CDR2 FQGNSA. The CDR3 is 13 amino acids. CDR3 sequence reads: CASSLNPTEPQHF. The CDR3, as DNA: TGTGCCAGCAGCTTAAATCCCACGGAGCCCCAGCATTTT.

This chain connects TRBV6-6 to TRBJ1-1, with a possible D match to TRBD1 (5 bases). V lost 0 bases and J lost 10, with 12 bases in between. The CDR3 contains 13 residues. CDR1 is MNHNY, CDR2 SVGAGI, per germline (reference sequence). Here the CDR3 DNA reads TGTGCCAGCAGTTACTCAGGGGCGGTGGGAGCTTTCTTT. Its translation is CASSYSGAVGAFF.

The chain uses TRBV11-2 and TRBJ1-4; 7 nucleotides align to TRBD1. CDR1 SGHAT and CDR2 FQNNGV come from the germline V gene. Trimming cost V 4 bases and J 4 bases; bases outside gene matches: 6. The CDR3 consists of 15 residues. The CDR3: CASSSRQGSNEKLFF. The CDR3 DNA sequence: TGTGCCAGCAGCTCTAGACAGGGTAGTAATGAAAAACTGTTTTTT.

V and J are TRBV4-1 and TRBJ2-3, with a weak D call TRBD2 (6 bases). The germline gives CDR1 MGHRA, CDR2 YSYEKL. Trimming stripped 0 bases from V and 4 bases from J, with 11 bases between. CDR3 length: 15 amino acids. Written as DNA, the CDR3 is TGCGCCAGCAGCCAAGATATTTGGGGGGCAGATACGCAGTATTTT. This sequence encodes CASSQDIWGADTQYF.

The V gene is TRBV19, the J gene TRBJ2-4; 8 bases match TRBD2. The length of the CDR3 is 17 residues. CDR1 LNHDA and CDR2 SQIVND come from the germline V gene (reference sequence). J lost 5 bases, V lost 3 bases, and 12 bases had no gene match. CDR3 region: CASSIGRTSYSQNIQYF. The CDR3 bases are TGTGCCAGTAGTATTGGTCGGACTAGCTACTCCCAAAACATTCAGTACTTC.

This sequence joins TRBV4-1 and TRBJ1-6; 7 nucleotides line up with TRBD1. Germline V gene sequence: CDR1 MGHRA, CDR2 YSYEKL. This CDR3 is built from 17 residues. V shed 2 bases and J 5 bases; nucleotides not matched to a gene: 9. In DNA form, the CDR3 reads TGCGCCAGCAGCCAAACTCCAGGGGGTTTAGATAATTCACCCCTCCACTTT. Translation: CASSQTPGGLDNSPLHF.